This T cell receptor beta chain was profiled in a study of blood T cells in healthy people across ages. Whole-study results and caveats: Diversity estimates from one million T cells were considered underestimates.

Then a second PCR, running roughly 7 to 11 cycles, was carried out with a sample-barcoded 5' primer and a J-beta primer mix. TCRdb reprocessed the 5' RACE reads with MiXCR, giving one entry per CDR3 protein. The sample holds some 1,800,000 distinct CDR3 sequences, around 42% seen once. The sample holds many counts of this clonotype. Its antigen is undetermined. Germline is not matched at one junction end, which may reflect a read error. Researchers isolated at least 7 million PBMCs per sample. The CDR3 is made up of 12 amino acids. Germline V lookup: CDR1 DFQATT, CDR2 SNEGSKA (reference sequence). The material sequenced was blood. The source is a human donor in good health. The gene calls are TRBV20-1 and TRBJ1-1, with a tentative D call TRBD1 (5 bases). CDR3 protein: CSASGGNAEAFF. CDR3 bases: TGCAGTGCTAGTGGGGGGAACGCTGAAGCTTTCTTT.